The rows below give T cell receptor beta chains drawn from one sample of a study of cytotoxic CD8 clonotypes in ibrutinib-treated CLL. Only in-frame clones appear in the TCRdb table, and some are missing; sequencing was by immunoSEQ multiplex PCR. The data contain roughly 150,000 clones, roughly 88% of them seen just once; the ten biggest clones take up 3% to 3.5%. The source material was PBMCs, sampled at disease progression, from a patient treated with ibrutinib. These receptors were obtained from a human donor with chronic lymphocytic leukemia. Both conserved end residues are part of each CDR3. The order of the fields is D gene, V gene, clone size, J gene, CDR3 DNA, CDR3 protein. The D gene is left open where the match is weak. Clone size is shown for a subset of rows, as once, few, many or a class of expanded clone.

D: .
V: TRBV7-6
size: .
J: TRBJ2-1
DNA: TGTGCCAGCAGCCCCCCGTTGGGTGTCAATGAGCAGTTCTTC
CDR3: CASSPPLGVNEQFF

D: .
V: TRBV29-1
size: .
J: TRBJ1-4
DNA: TGCAGCGTTGACCTTCTCGGACTGGAAGGTGAAAAACTGTTTTTT
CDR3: CSVDLLGLEGEKLFF

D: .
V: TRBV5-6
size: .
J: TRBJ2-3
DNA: TGTGCCAGCAGCTTGAGTCGTACCAGGGAGATCACAGATACGCAGTATTTT
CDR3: CASSLSRTREITDTQYF

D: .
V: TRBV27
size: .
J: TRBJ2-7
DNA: TGTGCCAGCAGTTCACCCGCCTCACCACAGAGCTCCTACGAGCAGTACTTC
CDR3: CASSSPASPQSSYEQYF

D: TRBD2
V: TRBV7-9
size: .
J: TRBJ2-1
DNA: TGTGCCAGCAGCTTAGGGGCCGGGACTAGCTCCGATGAGCAGTTCTTC
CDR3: CASSLGAGTSSDEQFF

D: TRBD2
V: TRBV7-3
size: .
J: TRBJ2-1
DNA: TGTGCCAGCAGCCGAATGCCATCGGGACTAGCGGGAGGTTACAATGAGCAGTTCTTC
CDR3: CASSRMPSGLAGGYNEQFF

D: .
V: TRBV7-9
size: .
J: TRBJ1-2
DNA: TGTGCCAGCAGCCCGGCAGGATTTGCTAACTATGGCTACACCTTC
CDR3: CASSPAGFANYGYTF

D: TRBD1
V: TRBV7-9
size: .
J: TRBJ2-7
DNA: TGTGCCAGCAGCTTAGGACAGGGCTTCGTCGAGCAGTACTTC
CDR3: CASSLGQGFVEQYF

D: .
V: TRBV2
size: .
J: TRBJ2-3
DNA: TGTGCCAGCAGTCTCGGAGATACGCAGTATTTT
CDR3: CASSLGDTQYF

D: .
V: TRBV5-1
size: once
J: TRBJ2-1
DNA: TGCGCCAGCACCGGGGACGGGCCGTCCCCGTACAATGAGCAGTTCTTC
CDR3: CASTGDGPSPYNEQFF

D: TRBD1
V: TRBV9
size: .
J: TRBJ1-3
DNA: TGTGCCAGCACCTCCACCGGGACAGCCGGAAACACCATATATTTT
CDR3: CASTSTGTAGNTIYF

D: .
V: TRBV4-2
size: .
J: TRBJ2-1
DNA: TGTGCCAGCAGCCAAGATGCCCTAGGCCTGTTGCAGTTCTTC
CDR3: CASSQDALGLLQFF

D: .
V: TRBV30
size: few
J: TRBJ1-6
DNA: TGTGCCTGGAGTGTACTCCGGGTACGGGATAATTCACCCCTCCACTTT
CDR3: CAWSVLRVRDNSPLHF

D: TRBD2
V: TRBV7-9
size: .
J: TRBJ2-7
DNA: TGTGCCAGCAGCGCAGCCCGGGGTAGCGGGAGGGGGGAGCAGTACTTC
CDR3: CASSAARGSGRGEQYF

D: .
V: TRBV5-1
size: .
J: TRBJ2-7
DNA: TGCGCCAGCAGCGTCGGCCATCGGGGCGGGTCCTACGAGCAGTACTTC
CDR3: CASSVGHRGGSYEQYF

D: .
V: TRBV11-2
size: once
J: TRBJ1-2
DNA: TGTGCCAGCAGCTTCCTCTATGGCTACACCTTC
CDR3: CASSFLYGYTF

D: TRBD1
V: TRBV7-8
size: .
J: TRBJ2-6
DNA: TGTGCCAGCAGCGTACAGGGGAGTCTTCGCTTCTCTGGGGCCAACGTCCTGACTTTC
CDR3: CASSVQGSLRFSGANVLTF

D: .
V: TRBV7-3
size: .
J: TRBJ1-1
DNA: TGTGCCAGCAGGGATTTTACACAGGTTGGGTACACTGAAGCTTTCTTT
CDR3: CASRDFTQVGYTEAFF

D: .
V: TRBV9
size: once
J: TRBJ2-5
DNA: TGTGCCAGCAGCTTCAGTCCCGGGGCGCGGGAGACCCAGTACTTC
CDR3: CASSFSPGARETQYF

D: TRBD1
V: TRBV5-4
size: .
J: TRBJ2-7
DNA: TGTGCTTCCGGGGGACAGGGGGACTACGAGCAGTACTTC
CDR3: CASGGQGDYEQYF

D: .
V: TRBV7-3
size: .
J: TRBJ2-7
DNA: TGTGCCAGCAGCCCCACCAATCTCCCCTCCCACGAGCAGTACTTC
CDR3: CASSPTNLPSHEQYF

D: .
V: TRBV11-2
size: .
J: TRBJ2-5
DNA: TGTGCCAGCAGCTTCGACGCCTGGTCGACCCAGTACTTC
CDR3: CASSFDAWSTQYF

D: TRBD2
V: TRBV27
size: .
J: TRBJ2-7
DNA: TGTGCCAGCAGATCTGGGACTAGCGGATCCTACGAGCAGTACTTC
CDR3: CASRSGTSGSYEQYF

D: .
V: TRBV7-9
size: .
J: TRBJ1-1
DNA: TGTGCCAGCAGCTTAAGTCGTGGACAGAATGCGTTCTTT
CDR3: CASSLSRGQNAFF

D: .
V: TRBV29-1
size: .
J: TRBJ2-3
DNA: TGCAGCGTTGAATCCGGGAGCTTGGCAGATACGCAGTATTTT
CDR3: CSVESGSLADTQYF

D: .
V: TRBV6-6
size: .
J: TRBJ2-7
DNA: TGTGCCAGCAGTGGCTCTGTGATCCGCTACGAGCAGTACTTC
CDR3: CASSGSVIRYEQYF

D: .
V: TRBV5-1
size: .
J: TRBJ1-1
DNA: TGCGCCACCTCGGACGGGAACACTGAAGCTTTCTTT
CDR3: CATSDGNTEAFF

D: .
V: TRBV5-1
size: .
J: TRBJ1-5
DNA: TGCGCCAGCAGCGTGGGGGACATACCGAATCAGCCCCAGCATTTT
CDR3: CASSVGDIPNQPQHF

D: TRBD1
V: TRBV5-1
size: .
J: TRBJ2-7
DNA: TGCGCCAGCAGCTTGACAGGGGGCGAGGTGTTTCGCGAGCAGTACTTC
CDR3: CASSLTGGEVFREQYF

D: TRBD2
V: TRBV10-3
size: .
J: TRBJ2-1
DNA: TGTGCCATCAGTGAGTCCGTAAGCGGGAGGGGCCGAGAGCAGTTCTTC
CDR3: CAISESVSGRGREQFF

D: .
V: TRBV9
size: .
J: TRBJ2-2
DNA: TGTGCCAGCAGCGTAGAGGGGGGCGGATTCACCGGGGAGCTGTTTTTT
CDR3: CASSVEGGGFTGELFF

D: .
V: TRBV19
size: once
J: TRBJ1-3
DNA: TGTGCCAGTAGCCTCAGACCCAACTCTGGAAACACCATATATTTT
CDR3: CASSLRPNSGNTIYF

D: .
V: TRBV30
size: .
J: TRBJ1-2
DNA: TGTGCCTGGAGGGAGACCCGCAGAAACTTCTATGGCTACACCTTC
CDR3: CAWRETRRNFYGYTF

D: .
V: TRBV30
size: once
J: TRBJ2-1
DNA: TGTGCCTGGAGTGACACCAACAGTTACCTCATTTTGTACCGCGTCTACAATGAGCAGTTCTTC
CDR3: CAWSDTNSYLILYRVYNEQFF

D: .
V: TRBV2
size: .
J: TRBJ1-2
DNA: TGTGCCAGCTTCGCAGGGAGCTCAACTGGCTACACCTTC
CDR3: CASFAGSSTGYTF

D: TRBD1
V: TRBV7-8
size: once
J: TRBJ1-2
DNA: TGTGCCAGCAGCCGGGGGACAGCTGGCTACACCTTC
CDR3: CASSRGTAGYTF

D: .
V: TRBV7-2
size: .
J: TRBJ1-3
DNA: TGTGCCAGCAGCCCGACCCGACAACATGGGAACACCATATATTTT
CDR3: CASSPTRQHGNTIYF

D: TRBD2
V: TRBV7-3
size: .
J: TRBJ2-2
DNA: TGTGCCAGCAGCTCTTTAGCGGGGCCGGGCACCGGGGAGCTGTTTTTT
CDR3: CASSSLAGPGTGELFF

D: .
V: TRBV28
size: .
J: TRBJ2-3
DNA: TGTGCCAGCAGTTTTAAGTCCTTGGGTACGCAGTATTTT
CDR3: CASSFKSLGTQYF

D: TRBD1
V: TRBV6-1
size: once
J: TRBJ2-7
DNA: TGTGCCAGCTGGGACAGGGGGCCAGCCTACGAGCAGTACTTC
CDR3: CASWDRGPAYEQYF

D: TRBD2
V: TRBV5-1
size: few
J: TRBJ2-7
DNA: TGCGCCAGCAGCATTACTAGCGGGAGGTTACCTTACGAGCAGTACTTC
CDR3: CASSITSGRLPYEQYF